A single sample is the source of the 26 T cell receptor beta chains below, sequenced in a study of blood T cell repertoires in COVID-19. Repertoires were generated with immunoSEQ multiplex PCR, while TCRdb's copy carries only in-frame clones and drops some. The data contain 200,000 to 250,000 clones, 80% to 85% of them singletons. The specimen sequenced was peripheral blood. All receptors come from a young man with active or convalescent COVID-19.

CDR3 nucleotide sequence: TGTGCCAGCAGCCCGACGGGGGGGGCGTTTGGCTACACCTTC. This sequence encodes CASSPTGGAFGYTF. This chain connects TRBV7-9 to TRBJ1-2, with a possible D match to TRBD1 (6 bases). Deletions cut 5 bases from V and 7 bases from J, with 17 bases between. The CDR3 has 14 amino acids. The germline CDR1 and CDR2 sequences are SEHNR and FQNEAQ (reference sequence).

V is TRBV28 and J is TRBJ1-5; no clear D gene. The CDR3 spans 18 residues. The germline gives CDR1 MDHEN, CDR2 SYDVKM. The ends were cut back, 5 bases at V and 0 bases at J, with 20 bases in the middle. CDR3 in DNA: TGTGCCAGCAGTCTCCATTCCCGTCGGGAGGGTAGCAATCAGCCCCAGCATTTT. It encodes CASSLHSRREGSNQPQHF.

The chain recombines TRBV4-1 with TRBJ1-2, with a weak D call TRBD1 (5 bases). Germline loops: CDR1 MGHRA, CDR2 YSYEKL. CDR3 length: 14 amino acids. Trimming took off 3 bases at V and 7 bases at J, with 15 bases between the two ends. The CDR3 DNA is TGCGCCAGCAGCCAGGCTGGAGGGACGGGTGGCTACACCTTC. This encodes CASSQAGGTGGYTF.

This clone came up a few times. This sequence joins TRBV30 and TRBJ2-3, with a tentative D call TRBD2 (5 bases). V was clipped by 0 bases and J by 9 bases, with 10 bases between them. Germline CDR1 GTSNPN, CDR2 SVGIG (reference sequence). This CDR3 has 12 residues. CDR3 in DNA: TGTGCCTGGAGTGTAAGACTATTCACGCAGTATTTT. This gives the protein CAWSVRLFTQYF.

CDR3 sequence: CASSLARGRTEAFF. CDR3 nucleotide sequence: TGCGCCAGCAGCTTGGCTCGGGGAAGGACTGAAGCTTTCTTT. J is TRBJ1-1 and V is TRBV5-1; unclear D gene. The CDR3 contains 14 residues. Trimming pared 0 bases from V and 5 bases from J, leaving 11 bases between. CDR1 and CDR2 (germline): SGHRS, YFSETQ. The whole variable domain, filled in from reference TRBV5-1 and TRBJ1-1, reads KAGVTQTPRYLIKTRGQQVTLSCSPISGHRSVSWYQQTPGQGLQFLFEYFSETQRNKGNFPGRFSGRQFSNSRSEMNVSTLELGDSALYLCASSLARGRTEAFFGQGTRLTVV.

The rearrangement links TRBV30 to TRBJ1-4; 7 bases are shared with TRBD1. The CDR3 has 17 amino acids. In germline, CDR1 is GTSNPN, CDR2 SVGIG (reference sequence). Trimming at V came to 1 base and at J to 7 bases, leaving 15 bases not matched to a gene. The CDR3 sequence: CAWSDKGARGLREKLFF. CDR3 DNA: TGTGCCTGGAGTGACAAGGGGGCTAGAGGGTTGCGTGAAAAACTGTTTTTT.

V is TRBV7-2 and J is TRBJ1-2; 10 nucleotides agree with TRBD1. V was clipped by 5 bases and J by 6 bases; unmatched bases: 6. CDR3 length equals 14 residues. Germline CDR1 reads SGHTA; CDR2 reads FQGNSA. CDR3: CASSLRTGGNGYTF. CDR3 nucleotide sequence: TGTGCCAGCAGCCTACGGACAGGGGGGAATGGCTACACCTTC. Together with reference TRBV7-2 and TRBJ1-2, the CDR3 gives the full variable domain: GAGVSQSPSNKVTEKGKDVELRCDPISGHTALYWYRQSLGQGLEFLIYFQGNSAPDKSGLPSDRFSAERTGGSVSTLTIQRTQQEDSAVYLCASSLRTGGNGYTFGSGTRLTVV.

This sequence joins TRBV25-1 and TRBJ1-2; 7 bases match TRBD1. The CDR3 sequence is 13 residues long. From germline, CDR1 is MGHDK and CDR2 SYGVNS. V lost 6 bases, J lost 5 bases, and 6 bases stayed unmatched. The CDR3 sequence is CASRSATGYGYTF. The CDR3 DNA reads as TGTGCCAGCAGATCCGCGACAGGGTATGGCTACACCTTC.

This chain joins TRBV5-6 and TRBJ1-5; D remains unclear. The CDR3 runs to 15 residues. Germline assignment: CDR1 SGHDT and CDR2 YYEEEE. The V end lost 3 bases, the J end lost 3 bases, and 13 bases lay between the germline ends. For the CDR3, the DNA is TGTGCCAGCAGCTCTGGGCTCCCATCCAATCAGCCCCAGCATTTT. It yields the protein CASSSGLPSNQPQHF.

V gene TRBV13 combines with J gene TRBJ1-2; 8 nucleotides match TRBD1. Germline V gives CDR1 PRHDT, CDR2 FYEKMQ (reference sequence). The junction had 5 bases not matched to a gene; V was cut back by 5 bases and J by 3 bases. The CDR3 has 14 residues. Here the CDR3 DNA reads TGTGCCAGCAGCGTCAGGGGGCAGGACTATGGCTACACCTTC. It is translated as CASSVRGQDYGYTF.

The chain recombines TRBV27 with TRBJ2-5, with no clear D. Trimming removed 2 bases from V and 4 bases from J, with 8 bases in between. Germline CDR1 and CDR2: MNHEY and SMNVEV (reference sequence). CDR3 length: 13 residues. This CDR3 is CASSLTILETQYF. The DNA of the CDR3 is TGTGCCAGCAGTTTAACAATCCTAGAGACCCAGTACTTC.

The chain employs TRBV6-6 and TRBJ1-3; 8 nucleotides agree with TRBD1. CDR3 length: 17 residues. Losses at the gene ends were 5 bases for V and 0 bases for J; bases not matched to a gene: 9. Per the germline V gene, CDR1 is MNHNY and CDR2 is SVGAGI (reference sequence). CDR3: CASSPPGTGSSGNTIYF. The CDR3 DNA reads TGTGCCAGCAGTCCTCCCGGGACAGGTAGCTCTGGAAACACCATATATTTT.

The sample holds a few counts of this clone. The chain uses TRBV23-1 and TRBJ1-5; D is possibly TRBD1 (6 bases). TRBV23-1 is filed as an ORF, its function uncertain. The ends were cut back, 7 bases at V and 11 bases at J, with 18 bases in the middle. The CDR3 loop spans 13 amino acids. The DNA for the CDR3 is TGCGCCAGCACCTCATCCCCCGAGGGGGCCCAGCATTTT. Encoded protein: CASTSSPEGAQHF.

The chain carries TRBV28 and TRBJ1-1, with D maybe TRBD1 (5 bases). The CDR3 loop spans 14 amino acids. Trimming removed 6 bases from V and 7 bases from J, with 18 bases in between. Looked up from germline, CDR1 is MDHEN and CDR2 is SYDVKM. The CDR3 here is CASRPGGGRNEAFF. In DNA form, the CDR3 reads TGTGCCAGCAGGCCAGGCGGGGGTCGGAATGAAGCTTTCTTT.

The chain combines TRBV10-1 with TRBJ2-3; weak D call: TRBD2 (6 bases). The CDR3 covers 14 residues. V lost 1 base to trimming and J lost 4 bases, with 9 bases between them. Germline assignment: CDR1 WNHNN and CDR2 SYGVQD (reference sequence). The CDR3 loop reads CASSEWGVADTQYF. CDR3 nucleotides: TGCGCCAGCAGTGAGTGGGGGGTAGCAGATACGCAGTATTTT.

This chain links TRBV7-5 with TRBJ1-4; TRBD1, the table's D call, was not compared with the DNA. TRBV7-5 is given as a pseudogene. CDR3 size: 20 residues. DNA for the CDR3: TGTGTCAGAAGCTTTCGTATGGCTTCCAGGGGCCGTCGGGGTAATGAAAAACTGTTTTTT. It encodes CVRSFRMASRGRRGNEKLFF.

The chain has TRBV7-2 and TRBJ1-1; a weak D match, TRBD1 (5 bases). Germline V gene data show CDR1 as SGHTA and CDR2 as FQGNSA. The germline V and J ends were trimmed by 2 bases and 3 bases, with 10 bases remaining between them. This CDR3 has 14 residues. The DNA for the CDR3 is TGTGCCAGCAGCTTAATCCAGGGATACACTGAAGCTTTCTTT. It codes for CASSLIQGYTEAFF.

V usage is TRBV20-1 and J usage is TRBJ2-3, with D possibly being TRBD2 (5 bases). V lost 4 bases and J 3 bases, leaving 5 bases between the germline ends. The CDR3 length is 11 residues. Germline loops: CDR1 DFQATT, CDR2 SNEGSKA (reference sequence). For the CDR3, the DNA is TGCAGTGCTACGGGGACAGATACGCAGTATTTT. Translating it yields CSATGTDTQYF.

The CDR3: CASSWAAGGQKTQYF. CDR3 coding DNA: TGTGCCAGCAGTTGGGCCGCGGGGGGCCAGAAGACCCAGTACTTC. The chain combines TRBV6-2 or TRBV6-3 with TRBJ2-5, with 8 bases fitting TRBD2. The junction had 10 bases not matched to a gene; V was cut back by 4 bases and J by 6 bases. In germline, CDR1 is MNHEY, CDR2 SVGEGT. This CDR3 contains 15 residues.

The V and J genes are TRBV11-2 and TRBJ1-2; D perhaps matches TRBD1 (6 bases). This CDR3 comprises 18 residues. Germline lookup yields CDR1 SGHAT and CDR2 FQNNGV. V lost 0 bases to trimming and J lost 0 bases, with 17 bases between them. CDR3 protein: CASSLDGRGAKANYGYTF. Here the CDR3 DNA reads TGTGCCAGCAGCTTAGACGGCAGGGGTGCGAAAGCTAACTATGGCTACACCTTC.

The V gene is TRBV14, the J gene TRBJ2-1; D gene ambiguous. The length of the CDR3 is 18 residues. The germline CDR1 and CDR2 sequences are SGHDN and FVKESK. The V end lost 2 bases, the J end lost 1 base, and 18 bases lay between the germline ends. In DNA, the CDR3 is TGTGCCAGCAGCCAAAACCCTGGCGGTCTGAGGTCCTACAATGAGCAGTTCTTC. Translation: CASSQNPGGLRSYNEQFF.

The V gene is TRBV6-5, the J gene TRBJ1-1, with D possibly TRBD1 on 6 matching bases. V shed 8 bases and J shed 1 base, with 11 bases lying between them. CDR1 is MNHEY and CDR2 is SVGAGI in the germline V gene. CDR3 size: 13 residues. DNA of the CDR3: TGTGCCAGCCTCAGGGGTTGGAACACTGAAGCTTTCTTT. It yields the protein CASLRGWNTEAFF.

The chain is built from TRBV12-3 or TRBV12-4 and TRBJ2-7, with D possibly being TRBD2 (7 bases). This CDR3 is built from 12 residues. V gave up 3 bases and J gave up 7 bases, with 10 bases separating them. The CDR3 loop is CASSFAGAEQYF. The DNA for the CDR3 is TGTGCCAGCAGTTTCGCGGGGGCGGAGCAGTACTTC.

The CDR3 sequence is CASNTGFGELFF. The CDR3 bases are TGTGCCAGCAACACAGGGTTCGGGGAGCTGTTTTTT. The chain recombines TRBV21-1 with TRBJ2-2; the table names TRBD1, a call not compared with the DNA. TRBV21-1 is listed as a pseudogene. This CDR3 contains 12 residues.

The chain combines TRBV5-6 with TRBJ2-2; maybe TRBD1 (6 bases). The CDR3 consists of 16 residues. CDR1 and CDR2 (germline): SGHDT, YYEEEE. The ends were cut back, 1 base at V and 3 bases at J, with 13 bases in the middle. The CDR3 DNA sequence: TGTGCCAGCAGCTTGTGGGGGCTTGGAGACACCGGGGAGCTGTTTTTT. Its translation: CASSLWGLGDTGELFF.

J is TRBJ1-5 and V is TRBV15; D possibly corresponds to TRBD1 (5 bases). Trimming removed 4 bases from V and 3 bases from J, with 7 bases in between. This CDR3 is 13 amino acids long. Germline V lookup: CDR1 LNHNV, CDR2 YYDKDF (reference sequence). CDR3: CATSIQVNQPQHF. In DNA form, the CDR3 reads TGTGCCACCAGCATACAGGTCAATCAGCCCCAGCATTTT. The entire variable domain, with the rest obtained from reference TRBV15 and TRBJ1-5, is as follows: DAMVIQNPRYQVTQFGKPVTLSCSQTLNHNVMYWYQQKSSQAPKLLFHYYDKDFNNEADTPDNFQSRRPNTSFCFLDIRSPGLGDTAMYLCATSIQVNQPQHFGDGTRLSIL.